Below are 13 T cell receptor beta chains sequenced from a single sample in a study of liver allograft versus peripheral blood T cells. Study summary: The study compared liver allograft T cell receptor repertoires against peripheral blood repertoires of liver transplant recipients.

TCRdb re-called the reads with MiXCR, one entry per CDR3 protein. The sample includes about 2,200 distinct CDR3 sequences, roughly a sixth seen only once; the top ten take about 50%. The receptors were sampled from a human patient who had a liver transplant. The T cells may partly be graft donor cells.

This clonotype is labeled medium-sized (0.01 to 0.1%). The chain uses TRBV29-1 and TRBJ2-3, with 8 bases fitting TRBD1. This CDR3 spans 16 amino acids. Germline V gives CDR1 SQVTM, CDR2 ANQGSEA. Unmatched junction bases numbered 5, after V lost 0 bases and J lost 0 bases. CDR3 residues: CSVEDRQGRSTDTQYF. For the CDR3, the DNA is TGCAGCGTTGAAGATCGACAGGGGAGGAGCACAGATACGCAGTATTTT.

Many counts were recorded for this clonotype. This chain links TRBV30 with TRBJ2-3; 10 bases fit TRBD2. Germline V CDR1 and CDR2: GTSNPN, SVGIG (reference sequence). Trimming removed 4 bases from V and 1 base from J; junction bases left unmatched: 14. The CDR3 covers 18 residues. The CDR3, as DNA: TGTGCCTGGATATACAGTCTAGCGGGAGAGGTTGGCACAGATACGCAGTATTTT. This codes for CAWIYSLAGEVGTDTQYF.

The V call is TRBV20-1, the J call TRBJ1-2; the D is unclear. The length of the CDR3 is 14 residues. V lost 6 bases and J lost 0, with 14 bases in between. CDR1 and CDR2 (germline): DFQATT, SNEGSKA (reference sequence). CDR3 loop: CSAVRTASNYGYTF. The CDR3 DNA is TGCAGTGCGGTACGTACCGCATCTAACTATGGCTACACCTTC.

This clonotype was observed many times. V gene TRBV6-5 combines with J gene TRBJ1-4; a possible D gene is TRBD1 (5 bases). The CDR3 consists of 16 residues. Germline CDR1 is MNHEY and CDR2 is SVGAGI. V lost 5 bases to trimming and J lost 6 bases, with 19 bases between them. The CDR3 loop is CASSPLGALRDEKLFF. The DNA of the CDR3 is TGTGCCAGCAGTCCCCTCGGGGCGCTCAGGGATGAAAAACTGTTTTTT.

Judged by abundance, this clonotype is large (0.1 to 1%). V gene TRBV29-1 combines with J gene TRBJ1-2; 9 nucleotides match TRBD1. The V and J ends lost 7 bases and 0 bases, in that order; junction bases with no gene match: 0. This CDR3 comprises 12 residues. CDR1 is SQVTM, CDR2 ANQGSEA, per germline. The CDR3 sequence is CSGQGANYGYTF. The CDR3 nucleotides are TGCAGCGGACAGGGGGCTAACTATGGCTACACCTTC. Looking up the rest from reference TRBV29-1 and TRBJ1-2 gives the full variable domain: SAVISQKPSRDICQRGTSLTIQCQVDSQVTMMFWYRQQPGQSLTLIATANQGSEATYESGFVIDKFPISRPNLTFSTLTVSNMSPEDSSIYLCSGQGANYGYTFGSGTRLTVV.

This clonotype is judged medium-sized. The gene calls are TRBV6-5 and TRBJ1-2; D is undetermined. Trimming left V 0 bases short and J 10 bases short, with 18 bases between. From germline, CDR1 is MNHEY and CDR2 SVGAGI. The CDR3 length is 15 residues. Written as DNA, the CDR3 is TGTGCCAGCAGTTACTCCCTAGACCATTCAAGTTTCTACACCTTC. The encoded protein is CASSYSLDHSSFYTF.

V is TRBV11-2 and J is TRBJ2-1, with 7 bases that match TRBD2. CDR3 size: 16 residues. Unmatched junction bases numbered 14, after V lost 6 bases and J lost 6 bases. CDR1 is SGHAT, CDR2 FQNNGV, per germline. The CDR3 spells CASSPLPGTILNEQFF. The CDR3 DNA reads TGTGCCAGCAGTCCACTCCCAGGGACTATTCTCAATGAGCAGTTCTTC.

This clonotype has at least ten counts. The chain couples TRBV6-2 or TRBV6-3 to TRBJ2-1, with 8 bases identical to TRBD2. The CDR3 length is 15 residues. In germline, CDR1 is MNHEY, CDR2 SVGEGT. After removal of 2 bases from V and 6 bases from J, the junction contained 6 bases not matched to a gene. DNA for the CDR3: TGTGCCAGCAGTTACCCGGGGGGGGGTTCCAATGAGCAGTTCTTC. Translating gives CASSYPGGGSNEQFF.

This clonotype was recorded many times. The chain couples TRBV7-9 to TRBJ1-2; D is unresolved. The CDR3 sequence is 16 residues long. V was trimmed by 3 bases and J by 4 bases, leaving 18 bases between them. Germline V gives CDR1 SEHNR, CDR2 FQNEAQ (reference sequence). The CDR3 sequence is CASSFSGDVGLYGYTF. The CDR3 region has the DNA TGTGCCAGCAGCTTCAGCGGCGACGTGGGTCTCTATGGCTACACCTTC.

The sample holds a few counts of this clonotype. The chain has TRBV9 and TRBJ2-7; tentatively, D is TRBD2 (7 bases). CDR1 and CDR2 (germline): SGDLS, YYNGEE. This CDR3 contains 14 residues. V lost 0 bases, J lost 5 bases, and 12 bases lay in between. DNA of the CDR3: TGTGCCAGCAGCGTAGGTGGGGGGGGCCACGAGCAGTACTTC. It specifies CASSVGGGGHEQYF.

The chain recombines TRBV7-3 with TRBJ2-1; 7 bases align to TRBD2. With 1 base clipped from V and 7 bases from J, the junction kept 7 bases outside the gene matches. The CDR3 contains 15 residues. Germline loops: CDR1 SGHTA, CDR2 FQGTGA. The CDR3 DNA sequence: TGTGCCAGCAGCTTAAGCGGGGGACCCGGGAATGAGCAGTTCTTC. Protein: CASSLSGGPGNEQFF. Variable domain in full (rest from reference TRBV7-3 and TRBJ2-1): GAGVSQTPSNKVTEKGKYVELRCDPISGHTALYWYRQSLGQGPEFLIYFQGTGAADDSGLPNDRFFAVRPEGSVSTLKIQRTERGDSAVYLCASSLSGGPGNEQFFGPGTRLTVL.

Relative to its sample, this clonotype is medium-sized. The CDR3 protein is CASSALVTDTQYF. The CDR3 DNA reads TGTGCCAGTAGTGCCTTAGTCACAGATACGCAGTATTTT. J is TRBJ2-3 and V is TRBV19; no definite D call. Trimming took off 5 bases at V and 2 bases at J, with 8 bases between the two ends. This CDR3 is built from 13 residues. Germline V gene lookup returns CDR1 LNHDA and CDR2 SQIVND (reference sequence).

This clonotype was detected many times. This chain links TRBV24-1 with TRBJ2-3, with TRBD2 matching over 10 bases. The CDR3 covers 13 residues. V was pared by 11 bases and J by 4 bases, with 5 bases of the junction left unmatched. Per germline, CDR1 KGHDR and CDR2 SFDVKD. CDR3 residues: CAKREGQADTQYF. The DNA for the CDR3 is TGTGCCAAGCGGGAGGGCCAAGCAGATACGCAGTATTTT.